This TCR beta chain was retrieved from a study of T cells after yellow fever vaccination. CDR3 length equals 15 residues. Trimming removed 5 bases from V and 4 bases from J; junction bases left unmatched: 10. Germline CDR1 SGHVS, CDR2 FQNEAQ. TCRdb redid the calling of the 5' RACE reads with MiXCR, one entry per CDR3 protein. Of 340,000 or so distinct CDR3 sequences in the sample, approximately 12% are singletons; the top ten hold roughly 3%. This specimen was CD4+ T cells sorted from PBMCs, taken 15 days after the yellow fever booster vaccination. The TCR sequence derives from a man between 18 and 35 years old who received the YFV17D yellow fever vaccine. V gene TRBV7-8 combines with J gene TRBJ2-7; 8 nucleotides align to TRBD2. The CDR3 region has the DNA TGTGCCAGCAGCCCCCCGGGACTAGTAGTTTACGAGCAGTACGTC. As protein: CASSPPGLVVYEQYV.